This T cell receptor beta chain is from a study of shared clonotypes between healthy human individuals. V lost 3 bases and J lost 4, with 9 bases in between. The CDR3 spans 13 residues. CDR1 and CDR2 (germline): LNHNV, YYDKDF (reference sequence). Data came from immunoSEQ multiplex PCR; TCRdb stores just in-frame clones and leaves some out. This sample carries millions of clones, roughly 95% of them seen once, and the ten largest clones take 0.13%. The rearrangement uses TRBV15 and TRBJ1-2; D is perhaps TRBD1 (6 bases). The clonotype comes from a man aged 18 to 30 in good health. Sequencing used naive CD4+ T cells sorted from blood. The subset here: CD45RA+ positively selected. CDR3 coding DNA: TGTGCCACCAGCAGCCCACAGGGCTATGGCTACACCTTC. Amino acids: CATSSPQGYGYTF.